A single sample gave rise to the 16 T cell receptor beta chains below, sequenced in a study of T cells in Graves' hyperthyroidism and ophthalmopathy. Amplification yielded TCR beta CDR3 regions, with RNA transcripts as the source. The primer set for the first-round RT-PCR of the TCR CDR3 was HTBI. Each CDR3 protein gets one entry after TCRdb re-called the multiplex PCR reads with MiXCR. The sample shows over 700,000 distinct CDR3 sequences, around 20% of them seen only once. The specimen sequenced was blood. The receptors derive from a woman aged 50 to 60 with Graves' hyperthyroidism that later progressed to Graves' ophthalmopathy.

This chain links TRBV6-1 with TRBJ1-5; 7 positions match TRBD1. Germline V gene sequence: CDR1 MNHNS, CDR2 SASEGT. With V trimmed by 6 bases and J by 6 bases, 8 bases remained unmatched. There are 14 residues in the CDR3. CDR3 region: CASRNQGDGQPQHF. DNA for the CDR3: TGTGCCAGCAGGAACCAGGGGGATGGTCAGCCCCAGCATTTT.

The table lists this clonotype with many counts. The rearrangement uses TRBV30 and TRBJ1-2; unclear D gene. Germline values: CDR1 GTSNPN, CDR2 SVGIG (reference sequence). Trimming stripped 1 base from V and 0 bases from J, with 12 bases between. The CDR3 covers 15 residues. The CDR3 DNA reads TGTGCCTGGAGTGCGCGACTTGGCTCTAACTATGGCTACACCTTC. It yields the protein CAWSARLGSNYGYTF. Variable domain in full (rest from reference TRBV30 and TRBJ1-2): SQTIHQWPATLVQPVGSPLSLECTVEGTSNPNLYWYRQAAGRGLQLLFYSVGIGQISSEVPQNLSASRPQDRQFILSSKKLLLSDSGFYLCAWSARLGSNYGYTFGSGTRLTVV.

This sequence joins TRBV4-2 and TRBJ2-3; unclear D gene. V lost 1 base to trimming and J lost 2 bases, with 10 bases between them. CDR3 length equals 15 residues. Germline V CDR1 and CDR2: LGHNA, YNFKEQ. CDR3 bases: TGTGCCAGCAGCCAAGGTGTAGATTTCACAGATACGCAGTATTTT. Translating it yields CASSQGVDFTDTQYF.

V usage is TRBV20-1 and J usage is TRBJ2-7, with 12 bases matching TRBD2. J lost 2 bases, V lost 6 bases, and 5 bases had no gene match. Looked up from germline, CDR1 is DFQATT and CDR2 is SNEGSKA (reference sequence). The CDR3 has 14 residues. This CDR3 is CSAETSGGTYEQYF. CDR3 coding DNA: TGCAGTGCAGAAACTAGCGGGGGGACCTACGAGCAGTACTTC.

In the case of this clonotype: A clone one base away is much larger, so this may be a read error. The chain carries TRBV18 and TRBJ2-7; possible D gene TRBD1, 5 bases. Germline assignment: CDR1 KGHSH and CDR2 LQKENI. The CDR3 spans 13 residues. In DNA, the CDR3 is TGTACCAGCTCAGCAGGGAATGGCTACGAGCAGTACTTC. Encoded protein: CTSSAGNGYEQYF. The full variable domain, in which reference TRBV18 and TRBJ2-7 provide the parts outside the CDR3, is NAGVMQNPRHLVRRRGQEARLRCSPMKGHSHVYWYRQLPEEGLKFMVYLQKENIIDESGMPKERFSAEFPKEGPSILRIQQVVRGDSAAYFCTSSAGNGYEQYFGPGTRLTVT.

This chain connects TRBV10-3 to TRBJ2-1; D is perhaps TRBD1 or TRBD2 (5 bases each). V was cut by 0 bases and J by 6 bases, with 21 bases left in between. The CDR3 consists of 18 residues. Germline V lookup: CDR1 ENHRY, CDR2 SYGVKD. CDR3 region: CAISESGPRLTNTNEQFF. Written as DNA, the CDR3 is TGTGCCATCAGTGAGTCGGGACCGAGGCTAACCAACACCAATGAGCAGTTCTTC.

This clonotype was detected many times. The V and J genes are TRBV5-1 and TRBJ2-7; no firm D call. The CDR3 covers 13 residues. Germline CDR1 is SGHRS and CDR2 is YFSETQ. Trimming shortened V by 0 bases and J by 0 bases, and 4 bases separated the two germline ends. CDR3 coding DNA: TGCGCCAGCAGCTTGGGCTTCTCCTACGAGCAGTACTTC. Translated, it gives CASSLGFSYEQYF.

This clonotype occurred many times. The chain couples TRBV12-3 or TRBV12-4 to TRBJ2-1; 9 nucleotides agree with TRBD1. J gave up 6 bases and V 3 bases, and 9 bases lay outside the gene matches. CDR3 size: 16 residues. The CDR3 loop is CASSFNRGRGSNEQFF. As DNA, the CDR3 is TGTGCCAGCAGTTTTAACAGGGGGCGCGGTAGCAATGAGCAGTTCTTC.

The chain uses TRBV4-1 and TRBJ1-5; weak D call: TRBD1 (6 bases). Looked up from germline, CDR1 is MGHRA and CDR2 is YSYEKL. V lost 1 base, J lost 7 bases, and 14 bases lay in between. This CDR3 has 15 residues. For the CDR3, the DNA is TGCGCCAGCAGCCAAGTAACGGGGGGCGGGCAGCCCCAGCATTTT. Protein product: CASSQVTGGGQPQHF.

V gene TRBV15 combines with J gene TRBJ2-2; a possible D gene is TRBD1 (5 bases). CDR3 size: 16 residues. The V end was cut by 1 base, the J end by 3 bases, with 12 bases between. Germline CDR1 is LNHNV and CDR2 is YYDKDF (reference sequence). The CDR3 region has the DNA TGTGCCACCAGCAGAGGTAGGGGTACGGACACCGGGGAGCTGTTTTTT. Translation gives CATSRGRGTDTGELFF.

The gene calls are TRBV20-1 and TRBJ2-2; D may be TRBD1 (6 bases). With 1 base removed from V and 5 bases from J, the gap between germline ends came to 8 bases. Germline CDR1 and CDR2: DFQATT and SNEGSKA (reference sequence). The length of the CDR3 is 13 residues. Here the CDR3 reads CSARVQGTGELFF. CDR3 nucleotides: TGCAGTGCTAGAGTTCAGGGGACCGGGGAGCTGTTTTTT.

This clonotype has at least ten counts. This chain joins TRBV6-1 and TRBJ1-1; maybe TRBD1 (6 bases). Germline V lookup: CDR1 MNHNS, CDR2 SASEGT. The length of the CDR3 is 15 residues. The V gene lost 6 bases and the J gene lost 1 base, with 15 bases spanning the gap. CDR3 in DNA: TGTGCCAGCAGCTCTAGGGACATTACGAACACTGAAGCTTTCTTT. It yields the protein CASSSRDITNTEAFF.

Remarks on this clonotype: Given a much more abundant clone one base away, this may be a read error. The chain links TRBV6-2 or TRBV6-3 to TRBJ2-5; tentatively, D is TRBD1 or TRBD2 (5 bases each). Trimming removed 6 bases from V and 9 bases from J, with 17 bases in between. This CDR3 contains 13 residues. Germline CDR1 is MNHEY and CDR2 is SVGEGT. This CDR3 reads CASRGPAEEAQYF. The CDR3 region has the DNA TGTGCCAGCAGGGGGCCAGCGGAGGAGGCCCAGTACTTC.

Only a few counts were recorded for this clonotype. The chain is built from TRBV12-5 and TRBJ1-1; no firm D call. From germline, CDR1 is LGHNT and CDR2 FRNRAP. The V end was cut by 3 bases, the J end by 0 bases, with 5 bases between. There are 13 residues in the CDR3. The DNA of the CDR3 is TGTGCTAGTGGTTTTGGACTGAACACTGAAGCTTTCTTT. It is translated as CASGFGLNTEAFF.

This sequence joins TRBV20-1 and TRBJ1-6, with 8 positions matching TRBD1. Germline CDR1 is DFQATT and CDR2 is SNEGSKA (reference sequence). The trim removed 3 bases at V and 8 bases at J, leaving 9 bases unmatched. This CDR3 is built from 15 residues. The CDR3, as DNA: TGCAGTGCTAGGGTCCCGGGACAGGTTGATTCACCCCTCCACTTT. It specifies CSARVPGQVDSPLHF.

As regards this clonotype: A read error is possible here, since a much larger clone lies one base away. The CDR3 loop is CVSSNRERTEAFF. The CDR3 bases are TGTGTCAGCAGCAACAGGGAACGCACTGAAGCTTTCTTT. This rearrangement joins TRBV7-9 to TRBJ1-1; D is possibly TRBD1 (6 bases). Per germline, CDR1 SEHNR and CDR2 FQNEAQ (reference sequence). This CDR3 contains 13 residues.